The 10 T cell receptor beta chains reported below all come from one sample, sequenced in a study of T cell responses to AZD1222 COVID-19 vaccine. Only in-frame clones appear in the TCRdb table, and some are missing; sequencing was by immunoSEQ multiplex PCR. The sample holds 110,000 or so clones, more than 70% seen once. The sequencing here drew on peripheral blood, taken 28 days after the second AZD1222 dose. The receptors derive from an adult who received the AZD1222 COVID-19 vaccine.

This chain links TRBV6-2 or TRBV6-3 with TRBJ2-1; a weak D match, TRBD1 (5 bases). Between the trimmed V and J ends, which lost 2 bases and 6 bases, there was a span of 8 bases. The CDR3 covers 13 residues. Germline CDR1 reads MNHEY; CDR2 reads SVGEGT. The CDR3 region is CASSYDRTNEQFF. DNA for the CDR3: TGTGCCAGCAGTTACGACAGAACCAATGAGCAGTTCTTC.

The chain has TRBV6-1 and TRBJ2-3; 7 nucleotides align to TRBD1. Looked up from germline, CDR1 is MNHNS and CDR2 is SASEGT. Trimming removed 7 bases from V and 1 base from J; junction bases left unmatched: 5. This CDR3 has 14 amino acids. CDR3 sequence reads: CASTEGQGTDTQYF. Here the CDR3 DNA reads TGTGCCAGCACCGAAGGACAGGGCACAGATACGCAGTATTTT.

The chain employs TRBV28 and TRBJ1-5; tentative D call: TRBD1 (5 bases). The CDR3 spans 17 residues. The germline gives CDR1 MDHEN, CDR2 SYDVKM. Trimming pared 8 bases from V and 7 bases from J, leaving 27 bases between. DNA of the CDR3: TGTGCCAGCTGCGAGACCGGGACTGGGGGTTCGCGACAGCCCCAGCATTTT. Translated: CASCETGTGGSRQPQHF.

The chain couples TRBV3-1 (or the pseudogene TRBV3-2) to TRBJ1-2; D is unresolved. The germline V gene has CDR1 LGHDT and CDR2 YNNKEL (reference sequence). The CDR3 is 11 residues long. V was cut by 1 base and J by 4 bases, with 1 base left in between. CDR3 in amino acids: CASSQGYGYTF. CDR3 DNA sequence: TGTGCCAGCAGCCAAGGCTATGGCTACACCTTC.

V and J are TRBV20-1 and TRBJ1-2; D is ambiguous. Trimming stripped 3 bases from V and 3 bases from J, with 11 bases between. CDR1 is DFQATT and CDR2 is SNEGSKA in the germline V gene (reference sequence). The CDR3 loop spans 13 amino acids. The CDR3 DNA follows: TGCAGTGCTAGTCAAGGGAACGACTATGGCTACACCTTC. It encodes CSASQGNDYGYTF.

The gene calls are TRBV27 and TRBJ2-5; no reliable D call. CDR1 and CDR2 (germline): MNHEY, SMNVEV (reference sequence). CDR3 size: 13 residues. Trimming took 5 bases from V and 0 from J, leaving 7 bases between them. The CDR3 loop is CASSQTHQETQYF. The CDR3 DNA is TGTGCCAGCAGTCAGACTCACCAAGAGACCCAGTACTTC.

The chain combines TRBV3-1 (or the pseudogene TRBV3-2) with TRBJ1-2; TRBD1 might be the D (6 bases). The CDR3 is 14 residues long. V was clipped by 3 bases and J by 2 bases, with 10 bases between them. Germline V gene data show CDR1 as LGHDT and CDR2 as YNNKEL (reference sequence). This CDR3 reads CASSHLGANYGYTF. The DNA for the CDR3 is TGTGCCAGCAGCCATCTGGGGGCGAACTATGGCTACACCTTC.

The chain combines TRBV14 with TRBJ1-1; TRBD1 is a possible D gene (5 bases). Looked up from germline, CDR1 is SGHDN and CDR2 is FVKESK. Between the trimmed V and J ends, which lost 5 bases and 5 bases, there was a span of 15 bases. The CDR3 contains 14 residues. In DNA, the CDR3 is TGTGCCAGCAGCAAACTCAGGGAGGGGACTGAAGCTTTCTTT. Encoded protein: CASSKLREGTEAFF.

The V call is TRBV6-2 or TRBV6-3, the J call TRBJ1-6; 7 bases fit TRBD1. J was trimmed by 4 bases and V by 6 bases; bases with no gene match: 9. Germline V lookup: CDR1 MNHEY, CDR2 SVGEGT. This CDR3 contains 16 residues. The DNA of the CDR3 is TGTGCCAGCAGCAACCTCGGGACAGATTATAATTCACCCCTCCACTTT. It translates to CASSNLGTDYNSPLHF.

This chain uses TRBV24-1 with TRBJ1-1; 8 nucleotides match TRBD1. The CDR3 is 14 amino acids. Germline CDR1 reads KGHDR; CDR2 reads SFDVKD. The junction had 5 bases not matched to a gene; V was cut back by 3 bases and J by 6 bases. DNA of the CDR3: TGTGCCACCAGTGATGGCCAGGGGGCCTCTGAAGCTTTCTTT. It codes for CATSDGQGASEAFF.